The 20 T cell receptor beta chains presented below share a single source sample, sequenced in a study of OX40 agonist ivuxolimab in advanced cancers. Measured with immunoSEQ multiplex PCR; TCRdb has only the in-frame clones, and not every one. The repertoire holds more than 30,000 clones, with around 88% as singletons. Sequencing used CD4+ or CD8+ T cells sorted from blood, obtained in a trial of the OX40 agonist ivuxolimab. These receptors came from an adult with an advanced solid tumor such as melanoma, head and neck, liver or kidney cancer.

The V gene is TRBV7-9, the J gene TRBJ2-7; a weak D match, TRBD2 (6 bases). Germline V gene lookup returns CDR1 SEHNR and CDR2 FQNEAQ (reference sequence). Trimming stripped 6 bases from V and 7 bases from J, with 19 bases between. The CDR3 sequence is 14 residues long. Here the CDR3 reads CASSSERASWEQYF. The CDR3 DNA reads TGTGCCAGCAGTTCAGAGCGGGCGAGCTGGGAGCAGTACTTC.

The CDR3 DNA follows: TGTGCCAGTAGTATGGGGACTAGCGGGAGCCACGAGCAGTACTTC. Protein product: CASSMGTSGSHEQYF. V gene TRBV19 combines with J gene TRBJ2-7; 14 bases line up with TRBD2. V dropped 3 bases and J dropped 5; count of bases not matched to a gene: 3. This CDR3 is built from 15 residues. CDR1 is LNHDA and CDR2 is SQIVND in the germline V gene (reference sequence). Using reference TRBV19 and TRBJ2-7 for the parts outside the CDR3, the full variable domain is DGGITQSPKYLFRKEGQNVTLSCEQNLNHDAMYWYRQDPGQGLRLIYYSQIVNDFQKGDIAEGYSVSREKKESFPLTVTSAQKNPTAFYLCASSMGTSGSHEQYFGPGTRLTVT.

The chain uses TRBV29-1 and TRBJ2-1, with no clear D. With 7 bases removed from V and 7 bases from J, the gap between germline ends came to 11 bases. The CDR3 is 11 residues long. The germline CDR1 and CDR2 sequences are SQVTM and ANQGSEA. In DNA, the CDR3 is TGCAGCGCCACGGACCGGAATGAGCAGTTCTTC. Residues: CSATDRNEQFF.

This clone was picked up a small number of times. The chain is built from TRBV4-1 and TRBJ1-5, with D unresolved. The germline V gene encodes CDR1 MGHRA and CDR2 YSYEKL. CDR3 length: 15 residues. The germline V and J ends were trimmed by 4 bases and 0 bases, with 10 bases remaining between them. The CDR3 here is CASSLGRDSNQPQHF. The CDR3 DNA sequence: TGCGCCAGCAGCCTAGGAAGAGATAGCAATCAGCCCCAGCATTTT.

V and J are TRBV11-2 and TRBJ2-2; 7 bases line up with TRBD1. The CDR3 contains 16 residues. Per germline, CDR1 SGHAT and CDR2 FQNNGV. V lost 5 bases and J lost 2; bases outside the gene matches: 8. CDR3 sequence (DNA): TGTGCCAGCAGCCCCTCGGGACAGAGAAACACCGGGGAGCTGTTTTTT. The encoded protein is CASSPSGQRNTGELFF.

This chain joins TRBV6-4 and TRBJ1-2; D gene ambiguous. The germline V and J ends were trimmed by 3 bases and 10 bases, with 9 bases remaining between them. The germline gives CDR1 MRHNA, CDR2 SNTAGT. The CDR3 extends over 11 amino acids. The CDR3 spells CASSEGQTYTF. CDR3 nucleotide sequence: TGTGCCAGCAGTGAGGGTCAGACCTACACCTTC.

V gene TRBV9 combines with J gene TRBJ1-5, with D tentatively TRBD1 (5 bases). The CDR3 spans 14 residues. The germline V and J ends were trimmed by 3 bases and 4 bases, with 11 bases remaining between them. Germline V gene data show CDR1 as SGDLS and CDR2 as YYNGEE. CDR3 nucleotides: TGTGCCAGCAGCGGCCAGGGTAGGAATCAGCCCCAGCATTTT. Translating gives CASSGQGRNQPQHF.

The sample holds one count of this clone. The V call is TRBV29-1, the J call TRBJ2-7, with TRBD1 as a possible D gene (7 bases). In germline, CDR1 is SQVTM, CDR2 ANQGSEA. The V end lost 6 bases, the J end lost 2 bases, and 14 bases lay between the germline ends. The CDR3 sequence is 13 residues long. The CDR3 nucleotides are TGCAGCGTGGAGGGACAGCCAACCTACGAGCAGTACTTC. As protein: CSVEGQPTYEQYF.

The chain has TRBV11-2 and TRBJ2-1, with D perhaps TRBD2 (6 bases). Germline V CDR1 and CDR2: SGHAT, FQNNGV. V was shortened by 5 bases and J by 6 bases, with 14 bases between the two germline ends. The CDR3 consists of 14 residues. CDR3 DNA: TGTGCCAGCAGCCCCCCGCGACTAGGCAATGAGCAGTTCTTC. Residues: CASSPPRLGNEQFF.

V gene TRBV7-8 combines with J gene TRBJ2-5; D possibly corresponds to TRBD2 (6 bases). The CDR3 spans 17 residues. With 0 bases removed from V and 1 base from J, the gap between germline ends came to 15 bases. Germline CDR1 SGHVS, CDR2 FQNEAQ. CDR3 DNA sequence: TGTGCCAGCAGCTTAGCCTTACGGGAGCTTTTCCAAGAGACCCAGTACTTC. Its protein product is CASSLALRELFQETQYF.

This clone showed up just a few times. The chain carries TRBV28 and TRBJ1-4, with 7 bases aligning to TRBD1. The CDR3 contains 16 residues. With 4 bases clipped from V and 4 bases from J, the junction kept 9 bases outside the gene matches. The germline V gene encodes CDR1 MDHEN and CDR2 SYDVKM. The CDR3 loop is CASSSLPGQYNEKLFF. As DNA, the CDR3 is TGTGCCAGCAGTTCCCTCCCGGGACAGTATAATGAAAAACTGTTTTTT.

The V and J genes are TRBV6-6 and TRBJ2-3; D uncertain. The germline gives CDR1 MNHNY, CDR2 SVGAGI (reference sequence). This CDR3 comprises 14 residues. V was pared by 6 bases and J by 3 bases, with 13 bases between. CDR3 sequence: CASSHSFLTDTQYF. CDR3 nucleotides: TGTGCCAGCAGCCACAGTTTCTTAACAGATACGCAGTATTTT.

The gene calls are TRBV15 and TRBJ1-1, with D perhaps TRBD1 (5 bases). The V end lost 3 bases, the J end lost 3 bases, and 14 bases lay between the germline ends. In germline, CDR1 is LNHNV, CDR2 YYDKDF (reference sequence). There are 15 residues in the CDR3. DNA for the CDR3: TGTGCCACCAGCAGCACCGGGCGCAGGGACACTGAAGCTTTCTTT. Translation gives CATSSTGRRDTEAFF.

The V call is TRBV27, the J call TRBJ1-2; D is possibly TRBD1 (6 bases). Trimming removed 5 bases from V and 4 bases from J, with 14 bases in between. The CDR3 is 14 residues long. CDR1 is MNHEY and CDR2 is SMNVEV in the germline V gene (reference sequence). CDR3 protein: CASSIGQNSYGYTF. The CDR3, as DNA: TGTGCCAGCAGTATTGGACAGAATTCCTATGGCTACACCTTC.

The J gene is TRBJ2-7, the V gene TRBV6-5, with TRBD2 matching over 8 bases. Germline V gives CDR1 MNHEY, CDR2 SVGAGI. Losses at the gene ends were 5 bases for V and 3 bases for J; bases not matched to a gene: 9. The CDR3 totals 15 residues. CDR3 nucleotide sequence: TGTGCCAGCAGTACCGGGGGGGCTGACTACTACGAGCAGTACTTC. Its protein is CASSTGGADYYEQYF.

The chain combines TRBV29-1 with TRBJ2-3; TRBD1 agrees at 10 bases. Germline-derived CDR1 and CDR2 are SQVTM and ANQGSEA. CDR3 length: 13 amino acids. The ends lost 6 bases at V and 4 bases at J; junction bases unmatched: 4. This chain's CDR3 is CSVETGGSDTQYF. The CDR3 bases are TGCAGCGTGGAGACAGGGGGCTCAGATACGCAGTATTTT.

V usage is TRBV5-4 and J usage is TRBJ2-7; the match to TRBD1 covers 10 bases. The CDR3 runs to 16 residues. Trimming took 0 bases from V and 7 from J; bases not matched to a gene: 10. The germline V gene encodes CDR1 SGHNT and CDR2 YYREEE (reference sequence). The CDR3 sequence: CASSLAGTGAAWEQYF. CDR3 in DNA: TGTGCCAGCAGCTTGGCCGGGACAGGGGCCGCGTGGGAGCAGTACTTC.

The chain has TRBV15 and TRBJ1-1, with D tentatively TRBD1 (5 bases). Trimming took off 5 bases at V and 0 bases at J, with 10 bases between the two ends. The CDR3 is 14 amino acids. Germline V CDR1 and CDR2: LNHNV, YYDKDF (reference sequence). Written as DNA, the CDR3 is TGTGCCACCAGCGGACAACGGGTGAACACTGAAGCTTTCTTT. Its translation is CATSGQRVNTEAFF.

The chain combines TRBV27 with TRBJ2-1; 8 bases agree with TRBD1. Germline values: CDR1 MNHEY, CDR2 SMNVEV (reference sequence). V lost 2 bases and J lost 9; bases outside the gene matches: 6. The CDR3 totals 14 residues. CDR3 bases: TGTGCCAGCAGTTTACAGGACAGGGTTGCTGAGCAGTTCTTC. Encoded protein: CASSLQDRVAEQFF.

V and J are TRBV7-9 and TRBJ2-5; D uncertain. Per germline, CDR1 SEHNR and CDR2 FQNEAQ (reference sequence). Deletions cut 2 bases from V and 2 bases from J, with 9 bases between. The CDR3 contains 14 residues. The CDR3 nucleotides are TGTGCCAGCAGCTTATTGGCGGAGCAAGAGACCCAGTACTTC. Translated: CASSLLAEQETQYF.